There are many counts of the clone carrying this T cell receptor (beta chain). The data were taken from a study of CDR3 diversity in severe acne. From the PCR reads, TCRdb called clonotypes with MiXCR, one entry per CDR3 protein. This sample carries roughly 100,000 distinct CDR3 sequences, more than 45% of them seen once, and the ten largest clones take around 12%. Germline V gives CDR1 MDHEN, CDR2 SYDVKM. This CDR3 contains 16 residues. With 5 bases clipped from V and 0 bases from J, the junction kept 8 bases outside the gene matches. Input material: blood. The source is a male donor with acne. V usage is TRBV28 and J usage is TRBJ2-7; TRBD2 agrees at 9 bases. Here the CDR3 reads CASSPLGSGSSYEQYF. The CDR3 DNA sequence: TGTGCCAGCAGTCCATTGGGTAGCGGGAGCTCCTACGAGCAGTACTTC.